These 10 T cell receptor beta chains were sequenced from one sample in a study of control samples from healthy donors and cancer patients. Here immunoSEQ multiplex PCR was the method, and the copy in TCRdb shows in-frame clones only, minus some. Of more than 70,000 clones in the sample, roughly nine tenths are singletons; the top ten hold around 1%. Sequenced input: blood. The receptors shown here come from a woman between 25 and 40 years old in good health.

The table lists this clone with a count of one. Here the CDR3 reads CASSVQETQYF. CDR3 nucleotides: TGTGCCAGCAGTGTTCAAGAGACCCAGTACTTC. The gene calls are TRBV3-1 (or the pseudogene TRBV3-2) and TRBJ2-5; D ambiguous. The V gene's germline CDR1 is LGHDT and CDR2 YNNKEL (reference sequence). The CDR3 has 11 amino acids. V lost 6 bases, J lost 2 bases, and 4 bases lay in between.

The chain links TRBV10-1 to TRBJ2-6; possibly TRBD2 for D (5 bases). Trimming left V 0 bases short and J 4 bases short, with 10 bases between. Germline V gene data show CDR1 as WNHNN and CDR2 as SYGVQD (reference sequence). CDR3 length: 16 residues. The CDR3 spells CASSESSGIGANVLTF. CDR3 in DNA: TGCGCCAGCAGTGAGTCGTCCGGGATCGGGGCCAACGTCCTGACTTTC.

The V and J genes are TRBV29-1 and TRBJ1-2; D not certain. V lost 4 bases and J lost 1, with 10 bases in between. Germline CDR1 SQVTM, CDR2 ANQGSEA. This CDR3 contains 13 residues. CDR3: CSVVTSDNYGYTF. The CDR3 DNA sequence: TGCAGCGTTGTTACATCCGATAACTATGGCTACACCTTC.

The chain has TRBV19 and TRBJ2-7; 9 nucleotides agree with TRBD1. J was trimmed by 4 bases and V by 4 bases; bases with no gene match: 8. The CDR3 extends over 15 amino acids. The germline gives CDR1 LNHDA, CDR2 SQIVND (reference sequence). CDR3 nucleotides: TGTGCCAGTAGTACGCGACAGGGGGTTAGTTACGAGCAGTACTTC. Translation gives CASSTRQGVSYEQYF.

The chain carries TRBV29-1 and TRBJ2-2; the match to TRBD2 covers 9 bases. The CDR3 contains 14 residues. Germline CDR1 and CDR2: SQVTM and ANQGSEA. V lost 4 bases and J lost 1; bases outside the gene matches: 1. CDR3: CSVGRGGNTGELFF. The CDR3 bases are TGCAGCGTTGGGCGGGGGGGGAACACCGGGGAGCTGTTTTTT.

CDR3 DNA sequence: TGCGCCAGCAGCTCGCGGGACGGTGGGGAATACGAGCAGTACTTC. Amino acids: CASSSRDGGEYEQYF. The chain employs TRBV5-1 and TRBJ2-7; D possibly corresponds to TRBD2 (6 bases). The germline V gene encodes CDR1 SGHRS and CDR2 YFSETQ. The CDR3 runs 15 residues. Trimming shortened V by 3 bases and J by 4 bases, and 17 bases separated the two germline ends. Full variable domain (remainder filled in from reference TRBV5-1 and TRBJ2-7): KAGVTQTPRYLIKTRGQQVTLSCSPISGHRSVSWYQQTPGQGLQFLFEYFSETQRNKGNFPGRFSGRQFSNSRSEMNVSTLELGDSALYLCASSSRDGGEYEQYFGPGTRLTVT.

This clone was counted a few times. This sequence joins TRBV3-1 (or the pseudogene TRBV3-2) and TRBJ2-2; 7 bases are shared with TRBD2. The CDR3 has 18 amino acids. Losses at the gene ends were 0 bases for V and 6 bases for J; bases not matched to a gene: 13. Germline CDR1 LGHDT, CDR2 YNNKEL (reference sequence). The CDR3 region has the DNA TGTGCCAGCAGCCAAGAACCAGTAGGGACTATACTGCCCGGGGAGCTGTTTTTT. As protein: CASSQEPVGTILPGELFF.

This clone has a single count. The chain employs TRBV5-4 and TRBJ2-7; tentative D call: TRBD1 (6 bases). Trimming cost V 4 bases and J 5 bases, with 13 bases left between them. CDR3 size: 13 residues. CDR1 is SGHNT, CDR2 YYREEE, per germline (reference sequence). DNA for the CDR3: TGTGCCAGCAGCGTACAGGGAATCAACGAGCAGTACTTC. It yields the protein CASSVQGINEQYF. Full variable domain (rest looked up from reference TRBV5-4 and TRBJ2-7): ETGVTQSPTHLIKTRGQQVTLRCSSQSGHNTVSWYQQALGQGPQFIFQYYREEENGRGNFPPRFSGLQFPNYSSELNVNALELDDSALYLCASSVQGINEQYFGPGTRLTVT.

V gene TRBV7-9 combines with J gene TRBJ1-1, with a possible D match to TRBD1 (5 bases). The V end lost 2 bases, the J end lost 0 bases, and 10 bases lay between the germline ends. Germline V lookup: CDR1 SEHNR, CDR2 FQNEAQ (reference sequence). The CDR3 has 15 residues. Here the CDR3 DNA reads TGTGCCAGCAGCTTACCGGGGGGAATGAACACTGAAGCTTTCTTT. The encoded protein is CASSLPGGMNTEAFF.

This clone came up a few times. CDR3 residues: CASSPRVGAYEQYF. The CDR3 DNA is TGTGCCAGCAGCCCGAGAGTCGGGGCCTACGAGCAGTACTTC. This chain connects TRBV11-2 to TRBJ2-7, with TRBD2 as a possible D gene (5 bases). This CDR3 spans 14 amino acids. The germline gives CDR1 SGHAT, CDR2 FQNNGV. Trimming shortened V by 5 bases and J by 2 bases, and 13 bases separated the two germline ends.